These 29 T cell receptor beta chains were sequenced from one sample in a study of T cell repertoires in cytomegalovirus infection. Via MiXCR, TCRdb re-called the reads, giving one row per CDR3 protein. The sample shows a few hundred thousand distinct CDR3 sequences, approximately 9.5% of them seen only once. Sequences were obtained from PBMCs. These receptors all come from a human donor in good health (CMV status not recorded). Some clones in this sample may be carry-over from other donors' samples.

This clonotype was observed many times. The chain carries TRBV6-5 and TRBJ2-7; D is ambiguous. V lost 7 bases to trimming and J lost 2 bases, with 15 bases between them. The CDR3 length is 14 residues. From germline, CDR1 is MNHEY and CDR2 SVGAGI. The CDR3 protein is CASTSTSAPYEQYF. CDR3 DNA sequence: TGTGCCAGCACCTCAACATCAGCCCCCTACGAGCAGTACTTC.

This clonotype occurred many times. The chain employs TRBV7-6 and TRBJ2-6, with TRBD1 matching over 11 bases. Germline V gene data show CDR1 as SGHVS and CDR2 as FNYEAQ. The V gene end was trimmed by 6 bases and the J gene end by 1 base; junction bases not matched to a gene: 8. The CDR3 spans 18 residues. DNA of the CDR3: TGTGCCAGCAGTTTTCGGACAGGGGGCTTTTCTGGGGCCAACGTCCTGACTTTC. The encoded protein is CASSFRTGGFSGANVLTF. The full variable domain, rest sourced from reference TRBV7-6 and TRBJ2-6, is GAGVSQSPRYKVTKRGQDVALRCDPISGHVSLYWYRQALGQGPEFLTYFNYEAQQDKSGLPNDRFSAERPEGSISTLTIQRTEQRDSAMYRCASSFRTGGFSGANVLTFGAGSRLTVL.

This clonotype came up many times. The J gene is TRBJ2-2, the V gene TRBV27, with D perhaps TRBD2 (5 bases). CDR3 length: 14 residues. CDR1 and CDR2 from the germline V gene are MNHEY and SMNVEV (reference sequence). The ends were cut back, 0 bases at V and 6 bases at J, with 8 bases in the middle. The CDR3, as DNA: TGTGCCAGCAGTTTATCTAAGCGGTCCGGGGAGCTGTTTTTT. Translated, it gives CASSLSKRSGELFF.

The gene calls are TRBV7-9 and TRBJ2-7; 8 bases align to TRBD2. The V segment lost 5 bases and the J segment 4 bases; nucleotides outside the gene matches: 10. The CDR3 is made up of 15 amino acids. Germline-derived CDR1 and CDR2 are SEHNR and FQNEAQ (reference sequence). For the CDR3, the DNA is TGTGCCAGCAGCCGGGGGGTAGCGGGGTTATACGAGCAGTACTTC. It translates to CASSRGVAGLYEQYF.

In the case of this clonotype: A much larger clone lies a single base off, so this may be a read error. The chain has TRBV5-1 and TRBJ2-6; D is unclear. The CDR3 is 16 residues long. Germline V gene lookup returns CDR1 SGHRS and CDR2 YFSETQ. The CDR3 loop reads CTSTPGLTTGANVLTF. CDR3 in DNA: TGCACCAGCACCCCCGGCCTTACGACTGGGGCCAACGTCCTGACTTTC.

This chain links TRBV28 with TRBJ2-7; D possibly uses TRBD1 or TRBD2 (6 bases each). CDR3 length equals 13 residues. Looked up from germline, CDR1 is MDHEN and CDR2 is SYDVKM. With 3 bases removed from V and 2 bases from J, the gap between germline ends came to 8 bases. The CDR3 loop reads CASSFGGPYEQYF. CDR3 nucleotide sequence: TGTGCCAGCAGTTTTGGGGGGCCCTACGAGCAGTACTTC.

Comments on this clonotype: This may come from a read error, since a much larger clone is one base off. The chain recombines TRBV5-6 with TRBJ2-3; 7 nucleotides align to TRBD1. From germline, CDR1 is SGHDT and CDR2 YYEEEE. The CDR3 consists of 16 residues. CDR3 bases: TGTGCCAACAGCACCGAACAGGGGCCCCGGCAAGATACGCAGTATTTT. Protein product: CANSTEQGPRQDTQYF.

In its sample, this clonotype was seen many times. The chain links TRBV19 to TRBJ1-5; D is uncertain. V gave up 2 bases and J gave up 4 bases, with 12 bases separating them. Germline loops: CDR1 LNHDA, CDR2 SQIVND (reference sequence). The CDR3 is 15 amino acids. The CDR3 protein is CASSIPGLRNQPQHF. CDR3 nucleotide sequence: TGTGCCAGTAGTATACCTGGCCTGCGGAATCAGCCCCAGCATTTT.

This clonotype occurred many times. CDR3 bases: TGTGCCAGCAGTTTAACGGGGGGGCGGTCAGATACGCAGTATTTT. It is translated as CASSLTGGRSDTQYF. The genes are TRBV12-3 or TRBV12-4 and TRBJ2-3; TRBD2 matches at 8 bases. The CDR3 loop spans 15 amino acids. V trimming: 2 bases; J trimming: 4 bases; junction bases outside the gene matches: 5.

CDR3 sequence (DNA): TGTGCCACCCAGGGGGAGGGCAATCAGCCCCAGCATTTT. Its translation is CATQGEGNQPQHF. The rearrangement links TRBV24-1 to TRBJ1-5; TRBD1 matches 7 bases. Germline-derived CDR1 and CDR2 are KGHDR and SFDVKD. V lost 9 bases to trimming and J lost 2 bases; unmatched junction nucleotides: 3. The CDR3 totals 13 residues.

This clonotype was counted a few times. The chain links TRBV27 to TRBJ2-3; 8 bases map to TRBD1. CDR1 and CDR2 from the germline V gene are MNHEY and SMNVEV (reference sequence). The CDR3 contains 15 residues. The V and J ends lost 0 bases and 3 bases, in that order; junction bases with no gene match: 2. CDR3 amino acids: CASSLSGTGTDTQYF. In DNA form, the CDR3 reads TGTGCCAGCAGTTTATCCGGGACAGGAACAGATACGCAGTATTTT.

In its sample, this clonotype was seen many times. J is TRBJ2-2 and V is TRBV7-2; D remains unclear. CDR1 SGHTA and CDR2 FQGNSA come from the germline V gene. V was shortened by 1 base and J by 7 bases, with 10 bases between the two germline ends. The CDR3 sequence is 14 residues long. Here the CDR3 DNA reads TGTGCCAGCAGCTTAGTGGCCCCACACGGGGAGCTGTTTTTT. Amino acids: CASSLVAPHGELFF.

This clonotype was recorded at least ten times. The rearrangement joins TRBV7-2 to TRBJ2-7; 10 nucleotides agree with TRBD2. The V gene end was trimmed by 5 bases and the J gene end by 2 bases; junction bases not matched to a gene: 9. Per the germline V gene, CDR1 is SGHTA and CDR2 is FQGNSA. The length of the CDR3 is 16 residues. CDR3 sequence: CASSTTTSGPPYEQYF. The CDR3 region has the DNA TGTGCCAGCAGCACAACGACTAGCGGGCCCCCCTACGAGCAGTACTTC.

The chain has TRBV20-1 and TRBJ2-7; 7 bases are a match to TRBD2. Germline trimming cut 3 bases from V and 4 bases from J; bases unmatched to any gene: 3. Per germline, CDR1 DFQATT and CDR2 SNEGSKA (reference sequence). This CDR3 spans 12 amino acids. Written as DNA, the CDR3 is TGCAGTGCTAGCACGGGGGGTTACGAGCAGTACTTC. Protein: CSASTGGYEQYF.

This clonotype was found many times. The chain is built from TRBV10-3 and TRBJ1-4; the D gene is possibly TRBD1 (6 bases). The CDR3 totals 13 residues. CDR1 is ENHRY, CDR2 SYGVKD, per germline. The V end was cut by 6 bases, the J end by 8 bases, with 13 bases between. CDR3 coding DNA: TGTGCCATCAGCACTAACAGGGACGAAAAACTGTTTTTT. It encodes CAISTNRDEKLFF.

The table lists this clonotype with a few counts. J is TRBJ2-5 and V is TRBV7-9; tentatively, D is TRBD1 or TRBD2 (5 bases each). Trimming removed 6 bases from V and 2 bases from J, with 16 bases in between. This CDR3 is built from 15 residues. Germline loops: CDR1 SEHNR, CDR2 FQNEAQ (reference sequence). In DNA form, the CDR3 reads TGTGCCAGCAGGTCCGAGAGGGACGAACAAGAGACCCAGTACTTC. Protein product: CASRSERDEQETQYF.

The sample holds many counts of this clonotype. V gene TRBV29-1 combines with J gene TRBJ2-1, with TRBD2 matching 7 bases. Germline loops: CDR1 SQVTM, CDR2 ANQGSEA. This CDR3 has 15 amino acids. Losses at the gene ends were 3 bases for V and 4 bases for J; bases not matched to a gene: 9. CDR3 coding DNA: TGCAGCGTTGATGAGGCGGGAGTAGAATACAATGAGCAGTTCTTC. It yields the protein CSVDEAGVEYNEQFF.

This clonotype has just a few counts. The rearrangement links TRBV6-6 to TRBJ2-3, with D perhaps TRBD2 (6 bases). Between the trimmed V and J ends, which lost 0 bases and 4 bases, there was a span of 14 bases. The CDR3 covers 16 residues. The V gene's germline CDR1 is MNHNY and CDR2 SVGAGI (reference sequence). The DNA for the CDR3 is TGTGCCAGCAGTTACTCGACGGGAGTGAGGGCAGATACGCAGTATTTT. Its protein product is CASSYSTGVRADTQYF.

This clonotype occurred many times. V is TRBV6-2 or TRBV6-3 and J is TRBJ2-7; TRBD2 aligns across 12 bases. J lost 0 bases, V lost 6 bases, and 9 bases had no gene match. The CDR3 has 17 amino acids. From germline, CDR1 is MNHEY and CDR2 SVGEGT. The CDR3 is CASRTRLAGGSSYEQYF. The CDR3 DNA is TGTGCCAGCAGGACGAGGCTAGCGGGGGGGAGCTCCTACGAGCAGTACTTC.

In this sample, this clonotype turned up a few times. The rearrangement joins TRBV2 to TRBJ2-3; D is perhaps TRBD2 (6 bases). V lost 11 bases, J lost 6 bases, and 15 bases lay in between. The CDR3 runs to 12 residues. Germline CDR1 SNHLY, CDR2 FYNNEI. The CDR3 nucleotides read TGTGCCGGAGGCGGGGAAGGGGATACGCAGTATTTT. This gives the protein CAGGGEGDTQYF. The full variable domain, in which reference TRBV2 and TRBJ2-3 provide the parts outside the CDR3, is EPEVTQTPSHQVTQMGQEVILRCVPISNHLYFYWYRQILGQKVEFLVSFYNNEISEKSEIFDDQFSVERPDGSNFTLKIRSTKLEDSAMYFCAGGGEGDTQYFGPGTRLTVL.

This clonotype was picked up a small number of times. This rearrangement joins TRBV10-3 to TRBJ1-2, with 9 positions matching TRBD1. V gave up 2 bases and J gave up 5 bases; unmatched junction bases: 6. This CDR3 is built from 15 residues. CDR1 and CDR2 from the germline V gene are ENHRY and SYGVKD. The CDR3 reads CAISEGQGKAYGYTF. The CDR3 nucleotides are TGTGCCATCAGTGAGGGACAGGGGAAAGCGTATGGCTACACCTTC.

V usage is TRBV11-2 and J usage is TRBJ1-2; 8 nucleotides match TRBD1. Trimming took 2 bases from V and 8 from J; bases not matched to a gene: 16. This CDR3 comprises 17 residues. Per germline, CDR1 SGHAT and CDR2 FQNNGV. The CDR3 sequence is CASSLSNRGTAPRGYTF. The CDR3 DNA sequence: TGTGCCAGCAGCTTATCCAACAGGGGGACCGCACCCCGCGGCTACACCTTC.

This clonotype was counted between two and nine times. This chain links TRBV7-2 with TRBJ2-1; 8 positions match TRBD1. The V gene end was trimmed by 6 bases and the J gene end by 6 bases; junction bases not matched to a gene: 7. Germline V CDR1 and CDR2: SGHTA, FQGNSA. The CDR3 has 14 amino acids. CDR3: CASRGQASGNEQFF. In nucleotides, the CDR3 is TGTGCCAGCAGGGGACAGGCCTCCGGCAATGAGCAGTTCTTC.

This clonotype was counted between two and nine times. Here the CDR3 DNA reads TGTGCCAGCAGCGTAGAGCAGGGAGACAATGAGCAGTTCTTC. It specifies CASSVEQGDNEQFF. The J gene is TRBJ2-1, the V gene TRBV9; tentatively, D is TRBD1 or TRBD2 (5 bases each). This CDR3 contains 14 residues. Germline V gives CDR1 SGDLS, CDR2 YYNGEE. V lost 0 bases and J lost 5, with 9 bases in between.

This clonotype was counted many times. The chain uses TRBV6-2 or TRBV6-3 and TRBJ1-1; D is unclear. The CDR3 totals 10 residues. Trimming took off 6 bases at V and 8 bases at J, with 7 bases between the two ends. Per germline, CDR1 MNHEY and CDR2 SVGEGT. The CDR3 DNA follows: TGTGCCAGCAGGGACCTGGAAGCTTTCTTT. Its protein product is CASRDLEAFF.

This sequence joins TRBV28 and TRBJ1-1; unclear D gene. Trimming cost V 10 bases and J 3 bases, with 12 bases left between them. The CDR3 runs to 12 residues. The germline V gene has CDR1 MDHEN and CDR2 SYDVKM. DNA for the CDR3: TGTGCCACCTGCCTGGGGTACACTGAAGCTTTCTTT. It codes for CATCLGYTEAFF.

As DNA, the CDR3 is TGTGCCAGTAGCACCCGTGAGGTCGAACTGTTTTTT. It is translated as CASSTREVELFF. The chain carries TRBV19 and TRBJ1-4; no clear D gene. Trimming cost V 6 bases and J 12 bases, with 14 bases left between them. The germline gives CDR1 LNHDA, CDR2 SQIVND (reference sequence). The CDR3 spans 12 residues.

There are many counts of this clonotype. This chain connects TRBV7-2 to TRBJ1-4; no reliable D call. The CDR3 runs 16 residues. The germline V gene encodes CDR1 SGHTA and CDR2 FQGNSA. The V end lost 1 base, the J end lost 5 bases, and 14 bases lay between the germline ends. In DNA form, the CDR3 reads TGTGCCAGCAGCTTAGTAGCGGGAGCTAGGAATGAAAAACTGTTTTTT. It codes for CASSLVAGARNEKLFF.

The chain joins TRBV25-1 to TRBJ2-3; D remains ambiguous. Trimming pared 1 base from V and 6 bases from J, leaving 11 bases between. This CDR3 region has 14 residues. Germline assignment: CDR1 MGHDK and CDR2 SYGVNS. CDR3 sequence reads: CASSELSSRDTQYF. In nucleotides, the CDR3 is TGTGCCAGCAGTGAATTGAGCAGTAGGGATACGCAGTATTTT.